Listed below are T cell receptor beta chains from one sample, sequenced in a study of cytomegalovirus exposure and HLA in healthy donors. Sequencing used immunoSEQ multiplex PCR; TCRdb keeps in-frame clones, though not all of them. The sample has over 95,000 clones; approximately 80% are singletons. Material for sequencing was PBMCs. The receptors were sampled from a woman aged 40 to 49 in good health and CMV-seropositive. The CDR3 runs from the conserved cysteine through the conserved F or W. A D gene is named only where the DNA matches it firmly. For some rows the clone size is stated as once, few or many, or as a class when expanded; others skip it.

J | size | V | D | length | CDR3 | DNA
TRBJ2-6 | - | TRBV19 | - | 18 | CASSNRRGETSGANVLTF | TGTGCCAGTAGTAATAGGCGGGGCGAAACCTCTGGGGCCAACGTCCTGACTTTC
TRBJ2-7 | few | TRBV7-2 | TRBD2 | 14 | CASSSGTSSYEQYF | TGTGCCAGCAGCTCCGGGACTAGCTCCTACGAGCAGTACTTC
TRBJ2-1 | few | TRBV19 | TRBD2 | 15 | CASKTTSGRYNEQFF | TGTGCCAGTAAAACAACTAGCGGGAGGTACAATGAGCAGTTCTTC
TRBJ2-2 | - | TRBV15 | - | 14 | CATSRDVGTGELFF | TGTGCCACCAGCAGAGACGTCGGGACCGGGGAGCTGTTTTTT
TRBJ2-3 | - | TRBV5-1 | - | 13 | CASSVRGEDTQYF | TGCGCCAGCAGCGTCCGCGGGGAAGATACGCAGTATTTT
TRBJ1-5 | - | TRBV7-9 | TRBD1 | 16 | CSSSLFGRGLIQPQHF | TGTTCCAGCAGCTTATTCGGCAGGGGGCTTATTCAGCCCCAGCATTTT
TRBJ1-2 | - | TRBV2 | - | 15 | CASSAPDRSSGGYTF | TGTGCCAGCAGTGCCCCGGACCGCTCGTCGGGAGGCTACACCTTC
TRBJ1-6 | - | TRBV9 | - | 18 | CASSGHIRESSYNSPLHF | TGTGCCAGCAGCGGACATATCAGGGAAAGCTCCTATAATTCACCCCTCCACTTT
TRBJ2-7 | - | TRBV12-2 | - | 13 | CASRLYRAYEQYF | TGTGCAAGTCGCTTATACAGGGCTTACGAGCAGTACTTC
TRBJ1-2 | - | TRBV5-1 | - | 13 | CASSFGLREGYTF | TGCGCCAGCAGCTTTGGGCTAAGGGAGGGCTACACCTTC
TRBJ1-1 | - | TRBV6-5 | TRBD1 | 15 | CASTKQGTVNTEAFF | TGTGCCAGCACCAAACAAGGGACAGTTAACACTGAAGCTTTCTTT
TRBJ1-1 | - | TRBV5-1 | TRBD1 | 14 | CASGTGGAGTEAFF | TGCGCCAGCGGAACAGGGGGCGCGGGGACTGAAGCTTTCTTT
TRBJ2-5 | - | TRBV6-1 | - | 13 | CASTRAGQETQYF | TGTGCCAGCACCCGCGCCGGTCAAGAGACCCAGTACTTC
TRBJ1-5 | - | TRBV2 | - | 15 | CASSAGRPSNQPQHF | TGTGCCAGCAGCGCGGGTCGTCCAAGCAATCAGCCCCAGCATTTT
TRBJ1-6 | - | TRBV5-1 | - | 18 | CASSYEGGGYLGDSPLHF | TGCGCCAGCAGCTATGAGGGTGGAGGCTACCTGGGAGATTCACCCCTCCACTTT
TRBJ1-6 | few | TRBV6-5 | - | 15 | CASSWNNQGNSPLHF | TGTGCCAGCAGTTGGAATAATCAGGGAAATTCACCCCTCCACTTT
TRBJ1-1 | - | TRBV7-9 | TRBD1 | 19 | CASSLDWDRVPRLNTEAFF | TGTGCCAGCAGCTTAGATTGGGACAGGGTTCCCCGATTGAACACTGAAGCTTTCTTT
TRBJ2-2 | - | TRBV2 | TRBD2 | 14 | CASSSGTSTGELFF | TGTGCCAGCAGTTCCGGGACTAGCACCGGGGAGCTGTTTTTT
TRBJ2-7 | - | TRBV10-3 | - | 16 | CAISESKAGSIYEQYF | TGTGCCATCAGTGAGTCGAAAGCAGGGTCAATCTACGAGCAGTACTTC
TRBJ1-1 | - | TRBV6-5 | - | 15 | CASSKRGREDTEAFF | TGTGCCAGCAGTAAACGGGGTAGGGAGGACACTGAAGCTTTCTTT
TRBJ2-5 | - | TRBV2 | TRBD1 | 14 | CASRRTGGGETQYF | TGTGCCAGCAGGAGGACAGGGGGCGGGGAGACCCAGTACTTC
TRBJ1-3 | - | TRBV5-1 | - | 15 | CASSLGTLNRNTIYF | TGCGCCAGCAGCTTGGGGACATTAAACAGAAACACCATATATTTT
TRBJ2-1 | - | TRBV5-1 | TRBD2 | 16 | CASSFAPGLAGNEQFF | TGCGCCAGCTCTTTCGCCCCGGGACTAGCGGGCAATGAGCAGTTCTTC
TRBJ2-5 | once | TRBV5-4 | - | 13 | CASSFGLEETQYF | TGTGCCAGCAGCTTTGGTCTAGAAGAGACCCAGTACTTC
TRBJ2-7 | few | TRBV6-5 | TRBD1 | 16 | CASSFQGARRSNEQYF | TGTGCCAGCAGTTTTCAGGGGGCGCGCAGGTCCAACGAGCAGTACTTC
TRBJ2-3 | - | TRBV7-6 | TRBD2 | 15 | CASSSEFVAGNTQYF | TGTGCCAGCAGCTCAGAATTCGTAGCGGGGAATACGCAGTATTTT
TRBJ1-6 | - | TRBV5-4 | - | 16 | CASSLAQQGPNSPLHF | TGTGCCAGCAGCTTGGCCCAACAGGGCCCTAATTCACCCCTCCACTTT
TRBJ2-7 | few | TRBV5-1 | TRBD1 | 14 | CASSSGTGSYEQYF | TGCGCCAGCAGCTCCGGGACAGGCTCCTACGAGCAGTACTTC
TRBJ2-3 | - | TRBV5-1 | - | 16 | CASSLGASERADTQYF | TGCGCCAGCAGCCTAGGAGCTAGCGAGAGAGCAGATACGCAGTATTTT
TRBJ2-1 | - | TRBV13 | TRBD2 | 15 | CASSLLAGGRNEQFF | TGTGCCAGCAGCTTATTAGCGGGGGGCAGGAATGAGCAGTTCTTC
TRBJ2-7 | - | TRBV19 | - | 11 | CAAGVGYEQYF | TGTGCCGCAGGGGTGGGTTACGAGCAGTACTTC
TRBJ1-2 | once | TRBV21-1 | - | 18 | CASILYRTELKANYGYTF | TGTGCCAGCATCTTATACCGAACCGAGTTGAAAGCTAACTATGGCTACACCTTC
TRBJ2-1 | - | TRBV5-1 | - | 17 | CASSSRFGGSSYNEQFF | TGCGCCAGCAGCTCCCGCTTTGGGGGCAGCTCCTACAATGAGCAGTTCTTC
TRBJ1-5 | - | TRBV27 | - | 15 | CASSLKGVGNQPQHF | TGTGCCAGCAGTTTAAAGGGGGTCGGCAATCAGCCCCAGCATTTT
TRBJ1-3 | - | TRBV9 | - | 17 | CASSGREGTFSGNTIYF | TGTGCCAGCAGCGGGCGAGAGGGTACTTTCTCTGGAAACACCATATATTTT
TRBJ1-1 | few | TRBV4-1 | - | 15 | CASSQDHWAGAEAFF | TGCGCCAGCAGCCAAGATCATTGGGCAGGGGCTGAAGCTTTCTTT
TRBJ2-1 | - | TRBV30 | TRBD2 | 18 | CAWSDALAGGSSYNEQFF | TGTGCCTGGAGTGACGCGCTAGCGGGGGGGAGCTCCTACAATGAGCAGTTCTTC
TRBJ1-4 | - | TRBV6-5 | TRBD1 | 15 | CASSRGTGRNEKLFF | TGTGCCAGCAGTCGAGGGACAGGGCGTAATGAAAAACTGTTTTTT
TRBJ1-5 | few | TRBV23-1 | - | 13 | CASSQGLNQPQHF | TGCGCCAGCAGTCAAGGACTCAATCAGCCCCAGCATTTT
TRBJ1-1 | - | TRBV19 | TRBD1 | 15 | CASSSPGTANTEAFF | TGTGCCAGTAGCAGTCCCGGGACAGCGAACACTGAAGCTTTCTTT
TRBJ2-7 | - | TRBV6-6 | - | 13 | CASTVTVGYEQYF | TGTGCCAGCACCGTGACAGTTGGCTACGAGCAGTACTTC
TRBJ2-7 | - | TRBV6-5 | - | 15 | CASSSRWDNSYEQYF | TGTGCCAGCAGTTCTAGGTGGGACAACTCCTACGAGCAGTACTTC
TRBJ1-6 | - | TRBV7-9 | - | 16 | CASTLPPDSLNSPLHF | TGTGCCAGCACCCTCCCGCCGGACAGTCTTAATTCACCCCTCCACTTT
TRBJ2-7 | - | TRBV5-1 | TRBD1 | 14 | CASSLGDRGYEQYF | TGCGCCAGCAGCTTGGGGGACAGGGGCTACGAGCAGTACTTC
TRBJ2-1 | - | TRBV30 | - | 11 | CVRGGYNEQFF | TGTGTGCGCGGAGGTTACAATGAGCAGTTCTTC
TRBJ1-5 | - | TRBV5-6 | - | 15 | CASSPRGPRNQPQHF | TGTGCCAGCAGCCCTAGGGGTCCGCGCAATCAGCCCCAGCATTTT
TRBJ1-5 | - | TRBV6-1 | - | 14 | CASSPDSGNQPQHF | TGTGCCAGCAGCCCGGACAGCGGCAATCAGCCCCAGCATTTT
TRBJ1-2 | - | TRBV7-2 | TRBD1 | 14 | CASSLGPDRDGYTF | TGTGCCAGCAGCTTAGGCCCCGACAGGGATGGCTACACCTTC
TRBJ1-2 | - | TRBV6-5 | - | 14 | CASSYEWGDGGYTF | TGTGCCAGCAGTTACGAGTGGGGGGACGGTGGCTACACCTTC
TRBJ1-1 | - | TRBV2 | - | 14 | CASGTGLTSTEAFF | TGTGCCAGCGGCACAGGGCTTACGAGCACTGAAGCTTTCTTT
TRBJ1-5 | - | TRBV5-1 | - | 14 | CASSLVGGDEAQHF | TGCGCCAGCAGCTTGGTAGGAGGGGACGAGGCCCAGCATTTT
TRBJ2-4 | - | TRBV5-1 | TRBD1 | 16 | CASSGGQVGAWDIQYF | TGCGCCAGCAGCGGAGGACAGGTTGGTGCTTGGGACATTCAGTACTTC
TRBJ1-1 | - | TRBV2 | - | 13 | CASREGGGTEAFF | TGTGCCAGCAGGGAGGGGGGGGGCACTGAAGCTTTCTTT